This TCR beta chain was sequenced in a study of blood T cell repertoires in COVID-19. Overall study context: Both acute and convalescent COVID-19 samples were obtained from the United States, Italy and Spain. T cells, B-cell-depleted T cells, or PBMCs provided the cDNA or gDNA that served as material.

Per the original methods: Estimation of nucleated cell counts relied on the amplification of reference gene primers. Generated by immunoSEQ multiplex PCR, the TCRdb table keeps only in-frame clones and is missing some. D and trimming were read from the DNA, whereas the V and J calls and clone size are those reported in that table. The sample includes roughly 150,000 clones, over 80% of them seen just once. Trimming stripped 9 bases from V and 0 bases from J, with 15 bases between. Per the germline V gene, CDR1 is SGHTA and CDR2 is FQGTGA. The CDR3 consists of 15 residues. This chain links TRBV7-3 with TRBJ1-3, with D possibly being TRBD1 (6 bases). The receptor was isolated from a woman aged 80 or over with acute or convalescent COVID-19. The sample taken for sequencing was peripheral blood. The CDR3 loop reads CARGARKRSGNTIYF. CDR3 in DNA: TGTGCCAGGGGGGCGCGCAAGCGCTCTGGAAACACCATATATTTT.